Sequencing of this TCR beta chain was carried out in a study of shared clonotypes between healthy human individuals. Genomic DNA per cell subset filled all wells of several immunoSEQ plates. Data came from immunoSEQ multiplex PCR; TCRdb stores just in-frame clones and leaves some out. Of around 750,000 clones in the sample, about 74% are singletons; the top ten hold around 1.6%. Only Caucasian adults living in Nashville, Tennessee made up the donor group. Both subsets, CD45RA+ naive and CD45RA-negative memory, were split from the CD4+ cells. The CDR3 is 13 amino acids. Germline V lookup: CDR1 MDHEN, CDR2 SYDVKM. V was trimmed by 3 bases and J by 3 bases, leaving 9 bases between them.

The chain joins TRBV28 to TRBJ2-7; D unclear. The clonotype was recovered from a woman aged 25 to 39 in good health. Sequenced material: memory CD4+ T cells sorted from blood. This sample's subset: CD45RA-negative fraction. The CDR3 DNA is TGTGCCAGCAGTTTGACCCTAAACTACGAGCAGTACTTC. Translating gives CASSLTLNYEQYF.